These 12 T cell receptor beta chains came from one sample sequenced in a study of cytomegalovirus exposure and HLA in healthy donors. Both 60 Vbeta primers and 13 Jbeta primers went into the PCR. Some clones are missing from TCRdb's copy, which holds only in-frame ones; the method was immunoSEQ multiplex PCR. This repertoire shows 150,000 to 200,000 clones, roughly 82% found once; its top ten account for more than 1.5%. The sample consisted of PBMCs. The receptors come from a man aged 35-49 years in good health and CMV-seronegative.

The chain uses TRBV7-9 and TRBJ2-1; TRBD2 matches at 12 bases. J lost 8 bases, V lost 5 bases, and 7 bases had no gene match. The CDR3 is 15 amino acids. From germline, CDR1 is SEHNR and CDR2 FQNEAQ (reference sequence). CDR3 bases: TGTGCCAGCAGCCTCGGACTAGCGGGATGGGATGAGCAGTTCTTC. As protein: CASSLGLAGWDEQFF. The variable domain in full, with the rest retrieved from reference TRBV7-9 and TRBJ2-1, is DTGVSQNPRHKITKRGQNVTFRCDPISEHNRLYWYRQTLGQGPEFLTYFQNEAQLEKSRLLSDRFSAERPKGSFSTLEIQRTEQGDSAMYLCASSLGLAGWDEQFFGPGTRLTVL.

The CDR3 nucleotides are TGCGCCAGCAGCCTAACCACAGGGGTGGTAAGGACTGAAGCTTTCTTT. It codes for CASSLTTGVVRTEAFF. V and J are TRBV5-1 and TRBJ1-1, with 7 bases that match TRBD1. The CDR3 length is 16 residues. Losses at the gene ends were 4 bases for V and 5 bases for J; bases not matched to a gene: 14. Germline V gene lookup returns CDR1 SGHRS and CDR2 YFSETQ.

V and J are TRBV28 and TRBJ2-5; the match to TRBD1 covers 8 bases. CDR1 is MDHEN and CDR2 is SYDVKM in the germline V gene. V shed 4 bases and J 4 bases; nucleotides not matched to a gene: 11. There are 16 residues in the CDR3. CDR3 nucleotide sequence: TGTGCCAGCAGTTCATATCTCAGGGGGCTAGGAGAGACCCAGTACTTC. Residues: CASSSYLRGLGETQYF. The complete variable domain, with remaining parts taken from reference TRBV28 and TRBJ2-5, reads DVKVTQSSRYLVKRTGEKVFLECVQDMDHENMFWYRQDPGLGLRLIYFSYDVKMKEKGDIPEGYSVSREKKERFSLILESASTNQTSMYLCASSSYLRGLGETQYFGPGTRLLVL.

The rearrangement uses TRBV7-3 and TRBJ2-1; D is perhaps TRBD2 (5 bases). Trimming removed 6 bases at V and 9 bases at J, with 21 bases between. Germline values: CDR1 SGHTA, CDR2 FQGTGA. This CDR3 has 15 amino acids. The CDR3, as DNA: TGTGCCAGCAGTCAAGCATCGGGGAAGTTTGGTGAGCAGTTCTTC. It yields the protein CASSQASGKFGEQFF.

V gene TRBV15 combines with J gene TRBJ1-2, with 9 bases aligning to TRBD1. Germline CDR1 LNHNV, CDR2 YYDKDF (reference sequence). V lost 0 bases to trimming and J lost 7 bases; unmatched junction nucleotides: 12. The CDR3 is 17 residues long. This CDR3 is CATSRDLLPGQGGGYTF. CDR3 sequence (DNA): TGTGCCACCAGCAGAGATCTTCTCCCGGGACAGGGTGGTGGCTACACCTTC.

The CDR3 DNA reads TGCGCCAGCAGCCAAGAACTAGCGGGAGCTTACGAGCAGTACTTC. It specifies CASSQELAGAYEQYF. This chain uses TRBV4-1 with TRBJ2-5, with 11 nucleotides matching TRBD2. Gene TRBJ2-7 matches the end of the DNA better, so the J call may be wrong. The germline V gene has CDR1 MGHRA and CDR2 YSYEKL. This CDR3 spans 15 amino acids.

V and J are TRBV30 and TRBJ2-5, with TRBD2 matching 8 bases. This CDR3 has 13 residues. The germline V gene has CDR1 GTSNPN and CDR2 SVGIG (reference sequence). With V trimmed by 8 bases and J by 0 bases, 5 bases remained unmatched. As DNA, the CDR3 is TGTGCCCAAACTAGCGGCAACCAAGAGACCCAGTACTTC. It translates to CAQTSGNQETQYF.

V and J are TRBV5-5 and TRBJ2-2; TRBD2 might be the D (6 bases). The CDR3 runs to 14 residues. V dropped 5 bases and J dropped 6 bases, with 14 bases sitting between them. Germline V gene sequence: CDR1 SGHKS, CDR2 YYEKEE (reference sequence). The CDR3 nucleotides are TGTGCCAGCAGGTCCTGGGGGGTATCCGGGGAGCTGTTTTTT. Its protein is CASRSWGVSGELFF.

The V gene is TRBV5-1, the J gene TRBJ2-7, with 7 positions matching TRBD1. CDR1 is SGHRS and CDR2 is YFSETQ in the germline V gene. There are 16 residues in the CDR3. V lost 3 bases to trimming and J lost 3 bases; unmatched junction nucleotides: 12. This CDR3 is CASSSARTGPFYEQYF. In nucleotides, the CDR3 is TGCGCCAGCAGCTCGGCGCGGACAGGTCCTTTCTACGAGCAGTACTTC.

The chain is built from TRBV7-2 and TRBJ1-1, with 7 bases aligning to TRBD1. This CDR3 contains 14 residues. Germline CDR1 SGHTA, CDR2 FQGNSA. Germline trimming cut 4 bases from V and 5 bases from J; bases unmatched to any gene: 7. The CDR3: CASSSRQGSTEAFF. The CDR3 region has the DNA TGTGCCAGCAGCTCCCGACAGGGAAGTACTGAAGCTTTCTTT.

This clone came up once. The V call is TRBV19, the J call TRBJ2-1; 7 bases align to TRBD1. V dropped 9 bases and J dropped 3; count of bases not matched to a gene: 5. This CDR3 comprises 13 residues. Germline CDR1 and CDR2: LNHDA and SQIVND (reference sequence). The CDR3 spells CASRGTDYNEQFF. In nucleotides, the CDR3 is TGTGCCAGCAGGGGGACGGACTACAATGAGCAGTTCTTC.

CDR3 in DNA: TGTGCCAGCATAAGTCTAGCGGCCGGAACCGGGGAGCTGTTTTTT. This sequence encodes CASISLAAGTGELFF. The chain recombines TRBV27 with TRBJ2-2; TRBD2 agrees at 7 bases. Trimming removed 7 bases from V and 5 bases from J; junction bases left unmatched: 10. Germline values: CDR1 MNHEY, CDR2 SMNVEV (reference sequence). The length of the CDR3 is 15 residues.